The clone carrying this T cell receptor beta chain was seen just once. The antigen is unknown. This clone may be a read error of a much larger clone one base away. The entry originates in a study of blood T cells in healthy people across ages. Study information: About one barcoded beta molecule per two T cells was captured by template switching. Findings and limits, study-wide: Whereas aged donors had fewer naive CD4+ cells, long-lived donors had more of them and higher diversity.

At least 7 million PBMCs were isolated per sample. Together with a sample-barcoded 5' primer, a J-beta primer mix was included in a second PCR lasting about 6 to 11 cycles. A single record per CDR3 protein comes from TCRdb applying MiXCR to the 5' RACE reads. The sample records about 400,000 distinct CDR3 sequences, about 55% being singletons. CDR1 and CDR2 from the germline V gene are SGHTA and FQGNSA. The CDR3 length is 17 residues. Specimen: blood. This TCR derives from a man aged 55 to 69 in good health. The chain uses TRBV7-2 and TRBJ2-3; D might be TRBD1 or TRBD2, each matching 9 bases. This CDR3 reads CASGLQGAGGPGDTQYF. The CDR3 bases are TGTGCCAGCGGCTTACAGGGGGCGGGAGGGCCCGGGGATACGCAGTATTTT. The full variable domain, its missing parts supplied by reference TRBV7-2 and TRBJ2-3, is GAGVSQSPSNKVTEKGKDVELRCDPISGHTALYWYRQSLGQGLEFLIYFQGNSAPDKSGLPSDRFSAERTGGSVSTLTIQRTQQEDSAVYLCASGLQGAGGPGDTQYFGPGTRLTVL.